This T cell receptor beta chain is drawn from a study of identical twins (dated by TCRdb to the mid-2010s). About the study as a whole: To test whether fetal clonotypes persist, the study used deep sequencing on TCR alpha and beta repertoires from monozygotic twins, unrelated adults of various ages, and cord blood. To rule out contamination, the twin experiments were replicated at different times with different library preparation protocols. The paper's findings and limits, for the study overall: In monozygotic twins, out-of-frame TCR alpha sharing was systematically underestimated by recombination models, although the models agreed with sharing between unrelated individuals. Compared with coincidental sharing between unrelated individuals, an excess of low generation-probability sequences was observed among out-of-frame TCR alpha sequences shared between twins. The excess sharing between twins in beta out-of-frame sequences was weaker because fewer shared sequences reduced the signal-to-noise ratio. Conclusions relied on cross-sectional statistical analysis, since the same donors could not be followed over many years. Abundant cord blood beta clonotypes carried fewer insertions; young adult naive repertoires showed a weaker similar trend, while memory repertoires showed none. Zero-insertion analyses could be partly confounded by invariant T cells such as MAIT and iNKT, although diverse VJ usage argued against such confounding for most clonotypes.

Only healthy Caucasian donors were included. The twin cohort consisted of three pairs of female monozygotic twins, all aged roughly 18 to 29 years. Peripheral blood mononuclear cells were used as the source from which RNA for TCR libraries was isolated. Inclusive of the bounding cysteine and phenylalanine, the CDR3 is 16 residues long. Only the CDR3 region is kept as DNA, spanning 48 bases read in frame from base 1. V is clipped by 3 bases and J by 2 bases, and the sequence between their germline boundaries is 15 bases long. Per the germline V gene, MGHDK is the CDR1 and SYGVNS is the CDR2. With respect to this clonotype: Which antigen it targets is not known. One base away there is no much larger clone; base qualities are not given.

Receptors were amplified or captured by 5' RACE. TCRdb names Illumina HiSeq 2000 as the instrument used. A universal primer binding site was added through template switching, and the final cDNA carried a unique molecular identifier so that TCR cDNA molecules could be counted accurately. Specific primers in the conserved constant-segment region were used to synthesize first-strand cDNA for the TCR alpha and beta chains. To control for contamination, every cDNA library was double barcoded, receiving both a SMART-Mk sample barcode and Illumina barcodes. TruSeq adapter sequences, together with Illumina sample barcodes, were added in two successive PCR steps. Sequencing of the TCR alpha and beta cDNA libraries was done on the Illumina HiSeq platform using custom primers. The authors processed their data as follows. Raw reads were processed with MiGEC to extract unique molecular identifiers, and MiXCR was used to determine CDR3 positions. For each individual, recombination models were inferred using an EM algorithm with the repgenHMM and IGoR tools. The tcR package in R was used for shared clonotype analysis, with sharing normalized by the product of cloneset sizes. Out-of-frame nonproductive sequences were analyzed to study raw recombination free of thymic and clonal selection effects. TCRdb passed the public sequencing reads through fastp at Q25 and MiXCR, retaining productive beta sequences. CDR3 protein sequences are deduplicated, and each keeps its most common genes and DNA. The V and J calls and clone size come from TCRdb's table, not from the authors' own analysis. The sample table holds approximately 620,000 distinct CDR3 sequences, of which 8.5% to 9.5% were seen once. The biggest ten clones account for 0.8% to 1% of the sample.

Another study also made use of these data, one on yellow fever vaccine responses in identical twins. The second investigation adds: According to the authors, the vaccine-induced T cell response in identical twins seemed to be partly convergent and partly specific to each individual. In identical twins, the study followed T cell clones that responded to the vaccine with precision.

This clonotype was sampled from a woman under 30 in good health. Here the chain combines TRBV25-1 and TRBJ2-3, with the identity of the D gene unclear. Sequencing was carried out using PBMCs. The nucleotide sequence is TGTGCCAGCAGTGACCCCGGTGACGGAATCACAGATACGCAGTATTTT. It translates to CASSDPGDGITDTQYF.